A single sample is the source of the 21 T cell receptor beta chains below, sequenced in a study of blood T cell repertoires in COVID-19. The protocol was immunoSEQ multiplex PCR, while the TCRdb copy is restricted to in-frame clones and leaves out a portion. The data contain about 220,000 clones, 65% to 90% of them singletons. The sequenced sample was peripheral blood. All receptors derive from a man between 45 and 60 years old with active or convalescent COVID-19.

The chain has TRBV27 and TRBJ1-6, with D possibly TRBD1 on 6 matching bases. Germline V CDR1 and CDR2: MNHEY, SMNVEV (reference sequence). V was cut by 5 bases and J by 6 bases, with 20 bases left in between. This CDR3 has 17 amino acids. In DNA, the CDR3 is TGTGCCAGCAGTCTCCTAGGGGGTCAGGGTTTTAATTCACCCCTCCACTTT. Residues: CASSLLGGQGFNSPLHF.

The rearrangement uses TRBV21-1 and TRBJ2-3; the table's D call TRBD2 went unverified against the DNA. TRBV21-1 is a known pseudogene. This CDR3 spans 17 amino acids. The CDR3 region is CASSNALAGVRRDTQYF. The CDR3 region has the DNA TGTGCCAGCAGCAACGCGCTAGCGGGAGTTCGGCGAGATACGCAGTATTTT.

Only a few counts were recorded for this clone. The chain employs TRBV11-3 and TRBJ1-2, with TRBD1 matching 7 bases. The CDR3 sequence is 13 residues long. Germline CDR1 SGHNT, CDR2 YENEEA. The junction had 4 bases not matched to a gene; V was cut back by 3 bases and J by 6 bases. CDR3: CASSLYRGDGYTF. For the CDR3, the DNA is TGTGCCAGCAGCTTGTACAGGGGTGATGGCTACACCTTC.

This chain links TRBV5-1 with TRBJ1-1, with TRBD1 matching over 9 bases. J was trimmed by 8 bases and V by 0 bases; bases with no gene match: 5. This CDR3 region has 14 residues. Per germline, CDR1 SGHRS and CDR2 YFSETQ. The CDR3 DNA reads TGCGCCAGCAGCTTGGGTACAGGGGGCTGGGAAGCTTTCTTT. The encoded protein is CASSLGTGGWEAFF.

The V and J genes are TRBV28 and TRBJ2-1; maybe TRBD2 (6 bases). There are 15 residues in the CDR3. Between the trimmed V and J ends, which lost 6 bases and 2 bases, there was a span of 14 bases. The V gene's germline CDR1 is MDHEN and CDR2 SYDVKM. Here the CDR3 reads CASRRGIEPYNEQFF. The DNA of the CDR3 is TGTGCCAGCAGACGGGGGATCGAGCCCTACAATGAGCAGTTCTTC. Complete variable domain (other parts from reference TRBV28 and TRBJ2-1): DVKVTQSSRYLVKRTGEKVFLECVQDMDHENMFWYRQDPGLGLRLIYFSYDVKMKEKGDIPEGYSVSREKKERFSLILESASTNQTSMYLCASRRGIEPYNEQFFGPGTRLTVL.

This chain connects TRBV11-3 to TRBJ2-2, with D perhaps matching TRBD1 (5 bases). The ends were cut back, 5 bases at V and 5 bases at J, with 12 bases in the middle. Germline V CDR1 and CDR2: SGHNT, YENEEA. The CDR3 is made up of 14 amino acids. CDR3 protein: CASSASRVTGELFF. CDR3 bases: TGTGCCAGCAGCGCATCCAGGGTTACCGGGGAGCTGTTTTTT.

This clone was found a few times. The chain employs TRBV4-1 and TRBJ1-1; D possibly corresponds to TRBD1 (6 bases). Germline lookup yields CDR1 MGHRA and CDR2 YSYEKL. The CDR3 spans 14 residues. With 1 base removed from V and 7 bases from J, the gap between germline ends came to 13 bases. CDR3 sequence (DNA): TGCGCCAGCAGCCAAGTGGGCAGGGGCTATGAAGCTTTCTTT. Protein: CASSQVGRGYEAFF.

V is TRBV2 and J is TRBJ2-7, with a weak D call TRBD2 (6 bases). In germline, CDR1 is SNHLY, CDR2 FYNNEI. This CDR3 is built from 12 residues. Trimming pared 5 bases from V and 3 bases from J, leaving 8 bases between. The CDR3, as DNA: TGTGCCAGCAGTAGGACTATCTACGAGCAGTACGTC. Amino acid sequence: CASSRTIYEQYV.

The rearrangement uses TRBV3-1 (or the pseudogene TRBV3-2) and TRBJ2-7; 9 positions match TRBD2. The ends lost 1 base at V and 4 bases at J; junction bases unmatched: 2. This CDR3 is built from 14 residues. CDR1 is LGHDT and CDR2 is YNNKEL in the germline V gene (reference sequence). The chain's CDR3 is CASSQGSGGYEQYF. CDR3 nucleotides: TGTGCCAGCAGCCAAGGTAGCGGGGGATACGAGCAGTACTTC.

The chain couples TRBV4-3 to TRBJ2-3; tentatively, D is TRBD2 (7 bases). The CDR3 contains 16 residues. V lost 3 bases to trimming and J lost 0 bases, with 13 bases between them. The V gene's germline CDR1 is LGHNA and CDR2 YSLEER. The CDR3 DNA reads TGCGCCAGCAGCCAGTCGGGGGGCCTTAGCACAGATACGCAGTATTTT. It translates to CASSQSGGLSTDTQYF.

The chain recombines TRBV7-3 with TRBJ2-3, with 8 bases identical to TRBD2. J gave up 2 bases and V 4 bases, and 17 bases lay outside the gene matches. The CDR3 loop spans 19 amino acids. Germline CDR1 and CDR2: SGHTA and FQGTGA. CDR3: CASSSTPLSGDPFTDTQYF. In DNA form, the CDR3 reads TGTGCCAGCAGCTCAACTCCCCTTAGCGGGGACCCCTTCACAGATACGCAGTATTTT.

The chain carries TRBV28 and TRBJ2-7; 11 bases line up with TRBD1. The CDR3 is made up of 16 amino acids. The V segment lost 6 bases and the J segment 6 bases; nucleotides outside the gene matches: 13. Germline V gene lookup returns CDR1 MDHEN and CDR2 SYDVKM. Written as DNA, the CDR3 is TGTGCCAGCAGCCCGCCTCCGGGACAGGGGGGTCTCGAGCAGTACGTC. Amino acid sequence: CASSPPPGQGGLEQYV.

Only one count was recorded for this clone. V gene TRBV5-1 combines with J gene TRBJ2-3; D is undetermined. The CDR3 is made up of 14 amino acids. CDR1 is SGHRS and CDR2 is YFSETQ in the germline V gene. Trimming pared 1 base from V and 6 bases from J, leaving 12 bases between. The DNA for the CDR3 is TGCGCCAGCAGCTTGTTTGGGCTCGAGGATACGCAGTATTTT. Encoded protein: CASSLFGLEDTQYF.

As to this clone: The junction and the germline gene differ at one end; a read error may be behind it. CDR3 bases: TGTGCCTGGTGTGTTGGGGGGGCGGGGGGCTACACCTTC. Translating gives CAWCVGGAGGYTF. The V and J genes are TRBV30 and TRBJ1-2; the D gene is possibly TRBD1 (6 bases). Germline values: CDR1 GTSNPN, CDR2 SVGIG (reference sequence). CDR3 length: 13 amino acids.

J is TRBJ2-1 and V is TRBV5-5; 9 bases line up with TRBD1. Trimming removed 2 bases from V and 7 bases from J; junction bases left unmatched: 7. This CDR3 spans 15 amino acids. Germline values: CDR1 SGHKS, CDR2 YYEKEE (reference sequence). The CDR3 coding sequence is TGTGCCAGCAGCTTTAGCGGACAGGGGAGGAATGAGCAGTTCTTC. Its protein is CASSFSGQGRNEQFF.

The CDR3 reads CASSRNYGNQPQHF. In nucleotides, the CDR3 is TGTGCCAGCAGTCGAAACTATGGCAATCAGCCCCAGCATTTT. The V call is TRBV6-2 or TRBV6-3, the J call TRBJ1-5; D gene unclear. Germline V gene lookup returns CDR1 MNHEY and CDR2 SVGEGT. Trimming shortened V by 5 bases and J by 2 bases, and 10 bases separated the two germline ends. This CDR3 has 14 residues.

This rearrangement joins TRBV7-2 to TRBJ2-1; D unclear. The CDR3 loop spans 15 amino acids. Trimming cost V 5 bases and J 9 bases, with 20 bases left between them. Germline CDR1 is SGHTA and CDR2 is FQGNSA. The CDR3 coding sequence is TGTGCCAGCAGCCTATCTCCGACAATGATCACTGAGCAGTTCTTC. It codes for CASSLSPTMITEQFF.

This clone was detected only a few times. The chain links TRBV28 to TRBJ2-5; D unclear. Trimming took off 3 bases at V and 2 bases at J, with 10 bases between the two ends. This CDR3 has 14 residues. CDR1 is MDHEN, CDR2 SYDVKM, per germline. Written as DNA, the CDR3 is TGTGCCAGCAGTTTGGGCAGCCAACAAGAGACCCAGTACTTC. It yields the protein CASSLGSQQETQYF. Filled out from reference TRBV28 and TRBJ2-5, the complete variable domain reads DVKVTQSSRYLVKRTGEKVFLECVQDMDHENMFWYRQDPGLGLRLIYFSYDVKMKEKGDIPEGYSVSREKKERFSLILESASTNQTSMYLCASSLGSQQETQYFGPGTRLLVL.

V gene TRBV25-1 combines with J gene TRBJ1-3, with unresolved D. Trimming cost V 4 bases and J 2 bases, with 6 bases left between them. The germline V gene has CDR1 MGHDK and CDR2 SYGVNS. The CDR3 is made up of 13 amino acids. The CDR3 here is CASSVTAGNTIYF. DNA for the CDR3: TGTGCCAGCAGTGTGACTGCTGGAAACACCATATATTTT.

The V and J genes are TRBV28 and TRBJ2-2, with a weak D call TRBD2 (7 bases). Trimming removed 1 base from V and 9 bases from J, with 18 bases in between. This CDR3 comprises 16 residues. The germline V gene has CDR1 MDHEN and CDR2 SYDVKM. The CDR3: CASSLLRGEGLRELFF. CDR3 nucleotides: TGTGCCAGCAGTTTATTAAGGGGGGAGGGCCTCCGGGAGCTGTTTTTT.

This clone was detected once. In DNA form, the CDR3 reads TGTGCCAGCAGCCCTGGGACAGTCCGGGTCCCAGATACGCAGTATTTT. Amino acids: CASSPGTVRVPDTQYF. This sequence joins TRBV7-3 and TRBJ2-3, with 7 bases identical to TRBD1. This CDR3 region has 16 residues. V was clipped by 5 bases and J by 4 bases; unmatched bases: 12. Germline lookup yields CDR1 SGHTA and CDR2 FQGTGA.